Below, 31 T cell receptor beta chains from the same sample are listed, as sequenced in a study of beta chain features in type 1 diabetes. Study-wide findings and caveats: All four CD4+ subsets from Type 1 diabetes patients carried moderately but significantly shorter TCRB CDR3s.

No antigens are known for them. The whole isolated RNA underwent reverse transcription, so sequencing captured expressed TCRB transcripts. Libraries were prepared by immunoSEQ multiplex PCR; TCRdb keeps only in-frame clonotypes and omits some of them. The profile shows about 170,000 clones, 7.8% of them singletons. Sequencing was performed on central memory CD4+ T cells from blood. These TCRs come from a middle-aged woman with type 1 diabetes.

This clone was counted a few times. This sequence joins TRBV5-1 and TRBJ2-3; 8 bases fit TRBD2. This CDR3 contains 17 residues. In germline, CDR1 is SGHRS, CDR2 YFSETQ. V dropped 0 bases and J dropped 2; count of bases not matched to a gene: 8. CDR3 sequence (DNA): TGCGCCAGCAGCTTGGTTGCTAGCGGGCCCCTCACAGATACGCAGTATTTT. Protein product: CASSLVASGPLTDTQYF.

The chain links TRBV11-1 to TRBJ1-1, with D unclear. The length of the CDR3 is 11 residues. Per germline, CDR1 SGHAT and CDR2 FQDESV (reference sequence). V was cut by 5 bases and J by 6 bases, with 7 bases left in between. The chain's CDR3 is CASSLFAEAFF. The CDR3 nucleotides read TGTGCCAGCAGCCTCTTCGCTGAAGCTTTCTTT.

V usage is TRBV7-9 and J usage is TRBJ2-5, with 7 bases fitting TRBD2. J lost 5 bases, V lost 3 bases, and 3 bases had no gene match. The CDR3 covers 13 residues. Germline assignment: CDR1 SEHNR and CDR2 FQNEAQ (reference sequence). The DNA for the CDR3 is TGTGCCAGCAGCTTGATCGGGGGGGAGACCCAGTACTTC. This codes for CASSLIGGETQYF.

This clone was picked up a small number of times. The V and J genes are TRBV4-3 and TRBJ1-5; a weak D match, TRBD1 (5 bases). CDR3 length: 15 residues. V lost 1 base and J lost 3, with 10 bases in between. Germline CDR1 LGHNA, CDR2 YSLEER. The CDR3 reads CASSQGVTVNQPQHF. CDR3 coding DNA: TGCGCCAGCAGCCAAGGGGTGACAGTCAATCAGCCCCAGCATTTT.

The CDR3 region has the DNA TGTGCCAGCAGCCAAGATTTCGCCGGGGAGCTGTTTTTT. Residues: CASSQDFAGELFF. V is TRBV14 and J is TRBJ2-2; no definite D call. CDR3 length equals 13 residues. V lost 0 bases to trimming and J lost 6 bases, with 5 bases between them. Germline V gene sequence: CDR1 SGHDN, CDR2 FVKESK.

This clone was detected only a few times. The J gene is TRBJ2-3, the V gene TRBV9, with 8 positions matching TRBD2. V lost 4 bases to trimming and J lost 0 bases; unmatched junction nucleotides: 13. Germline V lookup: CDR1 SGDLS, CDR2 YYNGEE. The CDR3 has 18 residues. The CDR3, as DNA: TGTGCCAGCAGCCCCGCCCCCCGTAGCGGGGTTAGCACAGATACGCAGTATTTT. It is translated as CASSPAPRSGVSTDTQYF.

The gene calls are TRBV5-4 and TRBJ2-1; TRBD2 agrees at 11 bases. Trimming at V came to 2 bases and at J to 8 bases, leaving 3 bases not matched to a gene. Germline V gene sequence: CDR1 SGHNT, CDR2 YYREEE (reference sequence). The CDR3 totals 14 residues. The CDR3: CASSLLAGVDEQFF. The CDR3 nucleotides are TGTGCCAGCAGCTTACTAGCGGGAGTAGATGAGCAGTTCTTC.

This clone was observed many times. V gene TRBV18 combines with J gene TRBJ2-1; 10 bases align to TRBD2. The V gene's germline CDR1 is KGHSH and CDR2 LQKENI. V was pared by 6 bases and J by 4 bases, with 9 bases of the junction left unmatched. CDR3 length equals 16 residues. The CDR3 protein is CASSPSSGRHYNEQFF. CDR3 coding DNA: TGTGCCAGCTCCCCCAGTAGCGGGAGGCATTACAATGAGCAGTTCTTC. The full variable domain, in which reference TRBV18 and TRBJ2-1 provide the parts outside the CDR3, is NAGVMQNPRHLVRRRGQEARLRCSPMKGHSHVYWYRQLPEEGLKFMVYLQKENIIDESGMPKERFSAEFPKEGPSILRIQQVVRGDSAAYFCASSPSSGRHYNEQFFGPGTRLTVL.

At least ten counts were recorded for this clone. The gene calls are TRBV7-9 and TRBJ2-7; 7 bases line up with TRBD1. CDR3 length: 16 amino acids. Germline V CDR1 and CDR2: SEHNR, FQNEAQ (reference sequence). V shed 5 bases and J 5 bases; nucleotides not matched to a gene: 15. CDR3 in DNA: TGTGCCAGCAGCCTATATAACCTACAGGGGAAGGACGAGCAGTACTTC. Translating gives CASSLYNLQGKDEQYF. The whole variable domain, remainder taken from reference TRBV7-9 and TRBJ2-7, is DTGVSQNPRHKITKRGQNVTFRCDPISEHNRLYWYRQTLGQGPEFLTYFQNEAQLEKSRLLSDRFSAERPKGSFSTLEIQRTEQGDSAMYLCASSLYNLQGKDEQYFGPGTRLTVT.

This chain's CDR3 is CSVRLDPSYEQYF. The CDR3 DNA sequence: TGCAGCGTCCGACTTGACCCTTCCTACGAGCAGTACTTC. This sequence joins TRBV29-1 and TRBJ2-7; D ambiguous. This CDR3 has 13 residues. V was shortened by 6 bases and J by 1 base, with 13 bases between the two germline ends. Germline assignment: CDR1 SQVTM and CDR2 ANQGSEA.

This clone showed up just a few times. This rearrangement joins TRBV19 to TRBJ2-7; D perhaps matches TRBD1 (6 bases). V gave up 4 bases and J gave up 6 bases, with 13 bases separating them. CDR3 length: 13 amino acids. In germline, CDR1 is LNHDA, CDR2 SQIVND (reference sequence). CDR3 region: CASSTRGTGEQYF. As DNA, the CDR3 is TGTGCCAGTAGTACCAGGGGAACGGGCGAGCAGTACTTC.

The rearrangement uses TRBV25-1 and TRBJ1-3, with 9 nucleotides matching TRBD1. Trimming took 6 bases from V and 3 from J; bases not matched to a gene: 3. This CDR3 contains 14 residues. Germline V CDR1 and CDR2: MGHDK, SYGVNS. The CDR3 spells CASRDRGFGNTIYF. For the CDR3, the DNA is TGTGCCAGCAGGGACAGGGGTTTTGGAAACACCATATATTTT. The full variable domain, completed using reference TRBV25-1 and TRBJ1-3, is EADIYQTPRYLVIGTGKKITLECSQTMGHDKMYWYQQDPGMELHLIHYSYGVNSTEKGDLSSESTVSRIRTEHFPLTLESARPSHTSQYLCASRDRGFGNTIYFGEGSWLTVV.

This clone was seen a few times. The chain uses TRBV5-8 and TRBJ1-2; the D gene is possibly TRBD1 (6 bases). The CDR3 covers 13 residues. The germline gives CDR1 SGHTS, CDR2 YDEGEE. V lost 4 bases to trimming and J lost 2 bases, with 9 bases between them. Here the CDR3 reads CASSRDRNYGYTF. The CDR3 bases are TGTGCCAGCAGCCGCGACAGGAACTATGGCTACACCTTC.

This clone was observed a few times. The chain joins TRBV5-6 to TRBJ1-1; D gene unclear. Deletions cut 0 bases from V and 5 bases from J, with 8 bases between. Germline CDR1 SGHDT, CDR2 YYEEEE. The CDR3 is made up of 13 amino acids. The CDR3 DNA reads TGTGCCAGCAGCTTGGTCCCGTTGACTGAAGCTTTCTTT. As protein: CASSLVPLTEAFF. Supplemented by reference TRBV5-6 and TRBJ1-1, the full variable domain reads DAGVTQSPTHLIKTRGQQVTLRCSPKSGHDTVSWYQQALGQGPQFIFQYYEEEERQRGNFPDRFSGHQFPNYSSELNVNALLLGDSALYLCASSLVPLTEAFFGQGTRLTVV.

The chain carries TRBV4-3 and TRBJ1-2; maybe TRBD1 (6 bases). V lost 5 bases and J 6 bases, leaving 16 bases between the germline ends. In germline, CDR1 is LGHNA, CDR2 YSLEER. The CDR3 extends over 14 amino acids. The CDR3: CASSGQGRFDGYTF. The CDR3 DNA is TGCGCCAGCAGCGGGCAGGGGCGTTTCGATGGCTACACCTTC.

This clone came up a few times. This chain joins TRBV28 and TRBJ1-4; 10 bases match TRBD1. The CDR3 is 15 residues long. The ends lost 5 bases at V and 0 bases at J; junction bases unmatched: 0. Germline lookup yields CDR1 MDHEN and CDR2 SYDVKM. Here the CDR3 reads CASSGQGATNEKLFF. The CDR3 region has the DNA TGTGCCAGCAGTGGACAGGGGGCAACTAATGAAAAACTGTTTTTT.

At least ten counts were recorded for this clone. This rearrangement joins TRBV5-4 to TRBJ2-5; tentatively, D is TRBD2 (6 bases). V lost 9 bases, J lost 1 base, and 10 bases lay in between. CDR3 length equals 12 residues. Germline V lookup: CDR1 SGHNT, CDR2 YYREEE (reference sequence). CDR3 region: CATAEGQETQYF. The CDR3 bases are TGTGCCACCGCGGAGGGCCAAGAGACCCAGTACTTC.

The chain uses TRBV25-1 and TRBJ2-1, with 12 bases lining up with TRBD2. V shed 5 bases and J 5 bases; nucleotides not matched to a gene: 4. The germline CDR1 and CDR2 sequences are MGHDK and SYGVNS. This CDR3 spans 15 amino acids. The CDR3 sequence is CASSPRLAGDNEQFF. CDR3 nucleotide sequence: TGTGCCAGCAGTCCCCGACTAGCGGGGGACAATGAGCAGTTCTTC.

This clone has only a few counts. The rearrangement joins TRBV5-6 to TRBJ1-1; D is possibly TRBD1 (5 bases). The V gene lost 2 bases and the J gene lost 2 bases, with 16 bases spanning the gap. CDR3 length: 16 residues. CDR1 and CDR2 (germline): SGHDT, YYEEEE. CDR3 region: CASSFGGTVPNTEAFF. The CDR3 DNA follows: TGTGCCAGCAGCTTCGGGGGGACGGTTCCCAACACTGAAGCTTTCTTT. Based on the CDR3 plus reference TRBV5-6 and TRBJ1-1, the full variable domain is DAGVTQSPTHLIKTRGQQVTLRCSPKSGHDTVSWYQQALGQGPQFIFQYYEEEERQRGNFPDRFSGHQFPNYSSELNVNALLLGDSALYLCASSFGGTVPNTEAFFGQGTRLTVV.

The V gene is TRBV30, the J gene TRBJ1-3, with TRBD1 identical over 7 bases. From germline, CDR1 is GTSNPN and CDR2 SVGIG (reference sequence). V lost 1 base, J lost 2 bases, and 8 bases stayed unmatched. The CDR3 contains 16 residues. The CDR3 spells CAWSGGTARTGNTIYF. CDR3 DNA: TGTGCCTGGAGTGGTGGGACAGCCAGGACTGGAAACACCATATATTTT.

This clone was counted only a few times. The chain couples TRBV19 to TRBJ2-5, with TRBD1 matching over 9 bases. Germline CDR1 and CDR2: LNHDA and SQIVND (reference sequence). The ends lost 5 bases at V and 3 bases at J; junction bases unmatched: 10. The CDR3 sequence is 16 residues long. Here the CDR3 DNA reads TGTGCCAGTAGTCTTTACCGGGACAGGGAGGAAGAGACCCAGTACTTC. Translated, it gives CASSLYRDREEETQYF.

The CDR3 reads CASSLGGDRDQPQHF. The CDR3 DNA reads as TGTGCCAGCAGCTTAGGGGGGGACAGGGATCAGCCCCAGCATTTT. This sequence joins TRBV7-3 and TRBJ1-5; 9 bases match TRBD1. Germline assignment: CDR1 SGHTA and CDR2 FQGTGA. The CDR3 loop spans 15 amino acids. V was pared by 2 bases and J by 5 bases, with 4 bases of the junction left unmatched.

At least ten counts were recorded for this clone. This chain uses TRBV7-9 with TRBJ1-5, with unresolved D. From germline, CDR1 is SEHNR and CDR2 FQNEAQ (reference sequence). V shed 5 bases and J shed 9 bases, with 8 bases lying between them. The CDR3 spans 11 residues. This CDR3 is CASSREGPQHF. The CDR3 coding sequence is TGTGCCAGCAGCCGGGAAGGGCCCCAGCATTTT.

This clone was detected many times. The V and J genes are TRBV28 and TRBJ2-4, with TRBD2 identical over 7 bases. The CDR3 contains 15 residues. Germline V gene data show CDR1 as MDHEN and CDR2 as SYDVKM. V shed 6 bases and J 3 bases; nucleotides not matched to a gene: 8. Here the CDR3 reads CASSSGGLDKNIQYF. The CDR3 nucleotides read TGTGCCAGCAGCTCGGGAGGCTTGGACAAAAACATTCAGTACTTC.

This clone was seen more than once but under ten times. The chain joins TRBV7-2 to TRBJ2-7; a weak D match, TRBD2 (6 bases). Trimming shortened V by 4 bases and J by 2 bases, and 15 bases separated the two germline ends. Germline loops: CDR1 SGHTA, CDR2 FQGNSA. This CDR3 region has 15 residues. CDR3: CASSSRRGPPYEQYF. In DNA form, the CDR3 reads TGTGCCAGCAGCTCTCGGAGGGGCCCACCCTACGAGCAGTACTTC.

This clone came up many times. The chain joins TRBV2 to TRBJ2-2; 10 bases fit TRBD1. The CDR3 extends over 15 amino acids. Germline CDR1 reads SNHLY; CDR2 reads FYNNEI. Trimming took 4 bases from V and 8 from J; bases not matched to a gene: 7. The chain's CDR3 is CASSAAGQGKGELFF. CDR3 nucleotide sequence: TGTGCCAGCAGTGCTGCGGGACAGGGGAAGGGGGAGCTGTTTTTT.

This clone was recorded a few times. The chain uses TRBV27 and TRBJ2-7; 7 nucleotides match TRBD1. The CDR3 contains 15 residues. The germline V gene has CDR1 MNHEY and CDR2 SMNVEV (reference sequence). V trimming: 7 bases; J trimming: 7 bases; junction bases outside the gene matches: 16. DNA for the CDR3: TGTGCCAGCACCCTCAGGGGACAGACGGTTGGGGAGCAGTACTTC. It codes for CASTLRGQTVGEQYF.

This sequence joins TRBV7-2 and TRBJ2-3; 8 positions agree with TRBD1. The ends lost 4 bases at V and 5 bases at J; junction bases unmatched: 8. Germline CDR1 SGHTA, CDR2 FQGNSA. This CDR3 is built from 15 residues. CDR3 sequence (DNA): TGTGCCAGCAGCTCCTGGACAGGGTTTATAGATACGCAGTATTTT. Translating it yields CASSSWTGFIDTQYF.

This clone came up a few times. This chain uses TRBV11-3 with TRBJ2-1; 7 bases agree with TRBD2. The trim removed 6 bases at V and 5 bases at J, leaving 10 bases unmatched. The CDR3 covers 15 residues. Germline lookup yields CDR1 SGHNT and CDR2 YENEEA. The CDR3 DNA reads TGTGCCAGCAGTCTGGGGACCGCGGGAGACAATGAGCAGTTCTTC. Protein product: CASSLGTAGDNEQFF.

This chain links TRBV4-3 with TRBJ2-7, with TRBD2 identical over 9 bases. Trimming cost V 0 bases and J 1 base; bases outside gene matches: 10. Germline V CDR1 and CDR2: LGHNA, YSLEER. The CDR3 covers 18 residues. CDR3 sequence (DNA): TGCGCCAGCAGCCAAGAAGTAAAGCGGGGGGACCTATCCTACGAGCAGTACTTC. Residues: CASSQEVKRGDLSYEQYF.

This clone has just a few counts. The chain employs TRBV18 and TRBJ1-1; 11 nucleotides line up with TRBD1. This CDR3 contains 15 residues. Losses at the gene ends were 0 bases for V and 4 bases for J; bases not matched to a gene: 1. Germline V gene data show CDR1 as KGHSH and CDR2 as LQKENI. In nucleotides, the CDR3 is TGTGCCAGCTCACCACCGGGACAGGGGGGCACTGAAGCTTTCTTT. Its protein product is CASSPPGQGGTEAFF.